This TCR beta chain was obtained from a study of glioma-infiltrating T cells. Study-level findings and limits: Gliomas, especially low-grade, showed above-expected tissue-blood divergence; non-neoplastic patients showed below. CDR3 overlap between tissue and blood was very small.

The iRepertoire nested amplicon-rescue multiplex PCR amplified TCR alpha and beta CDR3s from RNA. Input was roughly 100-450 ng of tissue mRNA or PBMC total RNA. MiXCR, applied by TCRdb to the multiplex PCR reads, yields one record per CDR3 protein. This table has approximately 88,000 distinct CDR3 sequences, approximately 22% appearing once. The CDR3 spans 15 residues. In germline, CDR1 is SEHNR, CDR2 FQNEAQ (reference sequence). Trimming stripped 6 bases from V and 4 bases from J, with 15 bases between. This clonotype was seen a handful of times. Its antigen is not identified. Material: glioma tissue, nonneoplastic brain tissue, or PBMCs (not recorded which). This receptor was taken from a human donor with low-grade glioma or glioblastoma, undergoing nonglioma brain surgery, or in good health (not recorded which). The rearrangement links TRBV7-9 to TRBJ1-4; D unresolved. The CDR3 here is CASRPGRLVNEKLFF. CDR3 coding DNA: TGTGCCAGCAGGCCAGGACGGCTGGTTAATGAAAAACTGTTTTTT.